Presented here are 6 T cell receptor beta chains from one specimen sequenced in a study of blood T cell repertoires in COVID-19. The protocol was immunoSEQ multiplex PCR, while the TCRdb copy is restricted to in-frame clones and leaves out a portion. The table records 60,000 to 90,000 clones, 86% of them present only once. The specimen sequenced was peripheral blood. The receptors originated from a human donor in a cohort sampled during active COVID-19.

This clone was counted between two and nine times. V usage is TRBV19 and J usage is TRBJ2-7; D is possibly TRBD1 (7 bases). CDR3 length: 13 residues. Germline CDR1 and CDR2: LNHDA and SQIVND (reference sequence). Trimming pared 5 bases from V and 9 bases from J, leaving 17 bases between. The CDR3 coding sequence is TGTGCCAGTAGTGGAGGGACAGCCCTTGGGCAGTACTTC. Protein: CASSGGTALGQYF.

CDR3: CSALKGTGGNIQYF. Written as DNA, the CDR3 is TGCAGCGCCTTGAAGGGGACAGGGGGGAACATTCAGTACTTC. The chain combines TRBV29-1 with TRBJ2-4; 11 nucleotides agree with TRBD1. V lost 7 bases, J lost 7 bases, and 9 bases stayed unmatched. Germline V lookup: CDR1 SQVTM, CDR2 ANQGSEA. This CDR3 is built from 14 residues.

V gene TRBV6-5 combines with J gene TRBJ2-6; D ambiguous. Germline CDR1 reads MNHEY; CDR2 reads SVGAGI. This CDR3 is 16 amino acids long. Between the trimmed V and J ends, which lost 2 bases and 0 bases, there was a span of 8 bases. The CDR3 DNA reads TGTGCCAGCAGTTACCTTCCCCTCTCTGGGGCCAACGTCCTGACTTTC. Protein product: CASSYLPLSGANVLTF.

The chain combines TRBV4-2 with TRBJ2-1; 9 bases match TRBD2. Germline V gene data show CDR1 as LGHNA and CDR2 as YNFKEQ. This CDR3 region has 17 residues. J was trimmed by 2 bases and V by 0 bases; bases with no gene match: 5. DNA of the CDR3: TGTGCCAGCAGCCAAGACGAGGTAGCGGGGGCCTACAATGAGCAGTTCTTC. It specifies CASSQDEVAGAYNEQFF.

This clone was seen only a few times. The V gene is TRBV3-1 (or the pseudogene TRBV3-2), the J gene TRBJ2-1, with 7 bases identical to TRBD1. CDR1 and CDR2 (germline): LGHDT, YNNKEL (reference sequence). The CDR3 contains 14 residues. V trimming: 4 bases; J trimming: 3 bases; junction bases outside the gene matches: 3. The CDR3 spells CASSPGTVYNEQFF. Written as DNA, the CDR3 is TGTGCCAGCAGCCCCGGGACAGTCTACAATGAGCAGTTCTTC.

This sequence joins TRBV5-1 and TRBJ1-2; 9 bases are a match to TRBD1. This CDR3 is 15 amino acids long. The trim removed 2 bases at V and 4 bases at J, leaving 6 bases unmatched. From germline, CDR1 is SGHRS and CDR2 YFSETQ. CDR3 sequence reads: CASSFGQGTVYGYTF. The CDR3 nucleotides are TGCGCCAGCAGCTTTGGACAGGGGACGGTCTATGGCTACACCTTC.